This T cell receptor (beta chain) came from a study of blood T cell repertoires in COVID-19. Turning to the study itself: COVID-19 samples from acute and convalescent phases originated in the United States, Italy and Spain. The analysed material was cDNA or gDNA that came from T cells, B-cell-depleted T cells, or PBMCs.

Those enrolled, adults aged roughly 18 to 89 years, came from some 23 US areas. Participant reports of clinical history set cohort assignment. V lost 4 bases and J lost 6, with 11 bases in between. The CDR3 is 13 residues long. Germline V gene data show CDR1 as SGHRS and CDR2 as YFSETQ. Clones were sequenced by immunoSEQ multiplex PCR, and TCRdb holds only the in-frame ones, with some missing. This sample has approximately 230,000 clones, with just over 85% found just once. The V gene is TRBV5-1, the J gene TRBJ2-1; D is ambiguous. Sequencing was done on a sample of PBMCs or T cells enriched from blood (not recorded which). The TCR originated in a man aged 35 to 55 who had recovered from COVID-19. CDR3 DNA sequence: TGCGCCAGCAGCATCCTCTCTAGCAATGAGCAGTTCTTC. Protein product: CASSILSSNEQFF.